Presented here are 10 T cell receptor beta chains from one specimen sequenced in a study of cytomegalovirus exposure and HLA in healthy donors. Primers: 60 Vbeta forward and 13 Jbeta reverse. Libraries were prepared by immunoSEQ multiplex PCR; TCRdb keeps only in-frame clonotypes and omits some of them. The sample consists of about 210,000 clones, roughly 82% of them appearing once. The material sequenced was PBMCs. The source of these receptors is a middle-aged man in good health and CMV-seropositive.

The table lists this clone with a few counts. This chain uses TRBV2 with TRBJ2-1, with TRBD2 matching over 10 bases. Germline V gives CDR1 SNHLY, CDR2 FYNNEI. Trimming cost V 7 bases and J 6 bases; bases outside gene matches: 6. This CDR3 comprises 14 residues. CDR3 bases: TGTGCCAGCACCGGGGCTAGCGGGGGCAATGAGCAGTTCTTC. This codes for CASTGASGGNEQFF.

The rearrangement links TRBV5-4 to TRBJ1-1; D call uncertain. The CDR3 is made up of 11 amino acids. Germline-derived CDR1 and CDR2 are SGHNT and YYREEE (reference sequence). Between the trimmed V and J ends, which lost 0 bases and 7 bases, there was a span of 4 bases. The CDR3 reads CASSLGSEAFF. The DNA for the CDR3 is TGTGCCAGCAGCTTGGGGAGTGAAGCTTTCTTT.

This chain connects TRBV11-2 to TRBJ2-2; D might be TRBD2 (6 bases). The V gene's germline CDR1 is SGHAT and CDR2 FQNNGV. This CDR3 has 15 amino acids. Trimming removed 4 bases from V and 2 bases from J, with 11 bases in between. The DNA for the CDR3 is TGTGCCAGCAGCTCCTCGGGACTCAACACCGGGGAGCTGTTTTTT. Translating gives CASSSSGLNTGELFF.

The chain has TRBV5-1 and TRBJ1-4; D might be TRBD1 (6 bases). The CDR3 extends over 15 amino acids. Germline CDR1 and CDR2: SGHRS and YFSETQ. V gave up 0 bases and J gave up 10 bases, with 16 bases separating them. Written as DNA, the CDR3 is TGCGCCAGCAGCTTGGACGATACAGGGAGGGGAAAACTGTTTTTT. Its translation is CASSLDDTGRGKLFF. Based on the CDR3 plus reference TRBV5-1 and TRBJ1-4, the full variable domain is KAGVTQTPRYLIKTRGQQVTLSCSPISGHRSVSWYQQTPGQGLQFLFEYFSETQRNKGNFPGRFSGRQFSNSRSEMNVSTLELGDSALYLCASSLDDTGRGKLFFGSGTQLSVL.

V and J are TRBV5-4 and TRBJ2-7, with 9 bases aligning to TRBD2. V was pared by 7 bases and J by 5 bases, with 7 bases of the junction left unmatched. CDR1 is SGHNT and CDR2 is YYREEE in the germline V gene (reference sequence). The CDR3 sequence is 13 residues long. CDR3 DNA sequence: TGTGCCAGCGAAGTAGCGGGAGTTAACGAGCAGTACGTC. Its protein is CASEVAGVNEQYV.

This clone has just one count. V is TRBV29-1 and J is TRBJ2-7; 9 positions match TRBD1. The germline V gene encodes CDR1 SQVTM and CDR2 ANQGSEA. This CDR3 contains 12 residues. As DNA, the CDR3 is TGCAGTGCCGGGACAGGGATCCACGAGCAGTACTTC. Its translation: CSAGTGIHEQYF.

The rearrangement joins TRBV5-4 to TRBJ2-1; unclear D gene. CDR1 and CDR2 (germline): SGHNT, YYREEE (reference sequence). The ends were cut back, 0 bases at V and 4 bases at J, with 11 bases in the middle. This CDR3 has 15 residues. The CDR3 region is CASSLEYTQYNEQFF. Here the CDR3 DNA reads TGTGCCAGCAGCTTGGAGTATACCCAGTACAATGAGCAGTTCTTC.

The chain recombines TRBV6-6 with TRBJ1-5; 7 nucleotides agree with TRBD1. The CDR3 totals 14 residues. V shed 6 bases and J 9 bases; nucleotides not matched to a gene: 11. From germline, CDR1 is MNHNY and CDR2 SVGAGI (reference sequence). The CDR3 bases are TGTGCCAGCAGCTCGGGGGACAGTCAACGGCCCCAGCATTTT. It encodes CASSSGDSQRPQHF.

V is TRBV5-6 and J is TRBJ2-7; D gene unclear. The V gene lost 4 bases and the J gene lost 0 bases, with 11 bases spanning the gap. CDR3 length: 14 residues. CDR1 and CDR2 from the germline V gene are SGHDT and YYEEEE. The CDR3 reads CASSPSASSYEQYV. DNA of the CDR3: TGTGCCAGCAGCCCCAGCGCTAGCTCCTACGAGCAGTACGTC.

This clone came up a few times. CDR3 sequence reads: CAWSRGQGRGDQPQHF. CDR3 DNA sequence: TGTGCCTGGAGTAGGGGACAGGGTCGTGGGGATCAGCCCCAGCATTTT. This chain connects TRBV30 to TRBJ1-5, with TRBD1 identical over 9 bases. In germline, CDR1 is GTSNPN, CDR2 SVGIG (reference sequence). The CDR3 covers 16 residues. V dropped 2 bases and J dropped 5; count of bases not matched to a gene: 10.